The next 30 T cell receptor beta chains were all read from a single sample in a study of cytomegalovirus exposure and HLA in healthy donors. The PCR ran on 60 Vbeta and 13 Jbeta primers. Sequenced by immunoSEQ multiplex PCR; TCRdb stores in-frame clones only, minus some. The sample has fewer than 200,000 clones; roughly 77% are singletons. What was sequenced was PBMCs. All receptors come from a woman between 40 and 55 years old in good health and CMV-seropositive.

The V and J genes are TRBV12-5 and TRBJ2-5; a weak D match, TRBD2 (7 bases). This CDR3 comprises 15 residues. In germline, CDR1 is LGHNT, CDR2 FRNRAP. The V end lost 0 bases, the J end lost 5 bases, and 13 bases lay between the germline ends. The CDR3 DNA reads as TGTGCTAGTGGTTTGGTCGCGGGGGCCTCGGAGACCCAGTACTTC. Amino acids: CASGLVAGASETQYF.

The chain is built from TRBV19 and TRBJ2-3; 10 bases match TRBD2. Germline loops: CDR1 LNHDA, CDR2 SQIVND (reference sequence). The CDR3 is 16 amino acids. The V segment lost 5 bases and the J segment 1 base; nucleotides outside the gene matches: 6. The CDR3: CASSPLAGERTDTQYF. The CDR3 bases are TGTGCCAGTAGTCCCCTAGCGGGAGAGCGCACAGATACGCAGTATTTT.

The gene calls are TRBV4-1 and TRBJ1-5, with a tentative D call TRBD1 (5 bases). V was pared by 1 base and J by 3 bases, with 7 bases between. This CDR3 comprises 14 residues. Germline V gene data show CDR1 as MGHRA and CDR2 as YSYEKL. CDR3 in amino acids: CASSQVQDNQPQHF. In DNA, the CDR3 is TGCGCCAGCAGCCAAGTACAGGACAATCAGCCCCAGCATTTT.

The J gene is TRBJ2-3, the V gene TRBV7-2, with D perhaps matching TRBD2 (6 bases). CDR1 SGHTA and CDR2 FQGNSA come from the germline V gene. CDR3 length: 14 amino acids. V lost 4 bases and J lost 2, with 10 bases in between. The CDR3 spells CASSYGTFTDTQYF. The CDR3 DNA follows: TGTGCCAGCAGCTACGGGACTTTCACAGATACGCAGTATTTT. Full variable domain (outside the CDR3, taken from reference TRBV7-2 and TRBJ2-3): GAGVSQSPSNKVTEKGKDVELRCDPISGHTALYWYRQSLGQGLEFLIYFQGNSAPDKSGLPSDRFSAERTGGSVSTLTIQRTQQEDSAVYLCASSYGTFTDTQYFGPGTRLTVL.

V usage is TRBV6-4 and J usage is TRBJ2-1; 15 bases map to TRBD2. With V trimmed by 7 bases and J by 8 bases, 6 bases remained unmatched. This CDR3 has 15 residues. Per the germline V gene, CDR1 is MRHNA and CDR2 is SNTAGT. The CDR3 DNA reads TGTGCCAGCATCCGGACTAGCGGGAGGGTCGATGAGCAGTTCTTC. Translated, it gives CASIRTSGRVDEQFF.

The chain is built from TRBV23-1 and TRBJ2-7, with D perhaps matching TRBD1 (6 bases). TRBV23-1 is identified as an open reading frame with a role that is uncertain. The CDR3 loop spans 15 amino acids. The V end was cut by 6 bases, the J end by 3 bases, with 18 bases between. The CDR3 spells CASRAQGSRNYEQYF. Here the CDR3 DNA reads TGCGCCAGCAGGGCGCAGGGGAGTAGGAACTACGAGCAGTACTTC.

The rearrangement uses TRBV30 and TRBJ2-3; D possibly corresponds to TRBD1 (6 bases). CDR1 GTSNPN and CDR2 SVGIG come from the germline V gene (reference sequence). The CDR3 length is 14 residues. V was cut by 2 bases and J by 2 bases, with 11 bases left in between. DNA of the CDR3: TGTGCCTGGAGTAACAGGGAATACACAGATACGCAGTATTTT. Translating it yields CAWSNREYTDTQYF. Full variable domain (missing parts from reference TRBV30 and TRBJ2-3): SQTIHQWPATLVQPVGSPLSLECTVEGTSNPNLYWYRQAAGRGLQLLFYSVGIGQISSEVPQNLSASRPQDRQFILSSKKLLLSDSGFYLCAWSNREYTDTQYFGPGTRLTVL.

This CDR3 is CASWTLNSPLHF. In DNA, the CDR3 is TGTGCCAGCTGGACATTAAATTCACCCCTCCACTTT. The chain couples TRBV27 to TRBJ1-6, with D perhaps matching TRBD1 (5 bases). The CDR3 loop spans 12 amino acids. The germline gives CDR1 MNHEY, CDR2 SMNVEV (reference sequence). V was cut by 8 bases and J by 7 bases, with 9 bases left in between.

The CDR3 nucleotides are TGTGCCAGCAGCGCCGGGACAGGTGAAGCTTTCTTT. Translated: CASSAGTGEAFF. The genes are TRBV5-6 and TRBJ1-1; TRBD1 matches at 8 bases. The junction had 3 bases not matched to a gene; V was cut back by 4 bases and J by 7 bases. This CDR3 spans 12 amino acids. Germline values: CDR1 SGHDT, CDR2 YYEEEE.

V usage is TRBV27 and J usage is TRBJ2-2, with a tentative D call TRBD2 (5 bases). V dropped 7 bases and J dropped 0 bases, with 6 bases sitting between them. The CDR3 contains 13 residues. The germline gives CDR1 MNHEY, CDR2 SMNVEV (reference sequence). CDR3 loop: CASKRPNTGELFF. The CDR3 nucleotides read TGTGCCAGCAAGCGGCCGAACACCGGGGAGCTGTTTTTT.

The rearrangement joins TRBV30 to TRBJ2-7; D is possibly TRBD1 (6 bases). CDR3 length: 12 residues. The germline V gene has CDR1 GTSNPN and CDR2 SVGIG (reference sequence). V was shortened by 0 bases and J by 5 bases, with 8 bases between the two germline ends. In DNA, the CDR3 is TGTGCCTGGAGTGTAACAGGGAACGAGCAGTACTTC. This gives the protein CAWSVTGNEQYF.

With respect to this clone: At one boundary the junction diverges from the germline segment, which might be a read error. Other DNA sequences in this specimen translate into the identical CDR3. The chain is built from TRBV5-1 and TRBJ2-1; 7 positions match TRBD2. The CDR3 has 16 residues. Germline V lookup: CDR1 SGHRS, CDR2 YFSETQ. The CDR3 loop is CASSVLSGVSYNEQFF. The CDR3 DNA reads TGCGCCAGCAGCGTACTAAGCGGGGTCTCCTACAATGAGCAATTCTTC.

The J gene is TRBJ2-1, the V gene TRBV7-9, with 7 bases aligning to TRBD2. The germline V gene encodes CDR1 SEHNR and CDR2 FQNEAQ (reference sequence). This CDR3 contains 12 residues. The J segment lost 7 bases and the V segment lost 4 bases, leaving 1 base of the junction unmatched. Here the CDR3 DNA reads TGTGCCAGCAGCTGGACTAGGAATGAGCAGTTCTTC. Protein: CASSWTRNEQFF. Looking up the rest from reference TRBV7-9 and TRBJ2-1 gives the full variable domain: DTGVSQNPRHKITKRGQNVTFRCDPISEHNRLYWYRQTLGQGPEFLTYFQNEAQLEKSRLLSDRFSAERPKGSFSTLEIQRTEQGDSAMYLCASSWTRNEQFFGPGTRLTVL.

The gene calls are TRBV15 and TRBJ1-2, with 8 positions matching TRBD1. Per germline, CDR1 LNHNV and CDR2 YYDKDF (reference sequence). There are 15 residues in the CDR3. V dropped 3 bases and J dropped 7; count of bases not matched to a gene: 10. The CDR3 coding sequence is TGTGCCACCAGCAGGACAACCGGACAGGGTGGTGGCTACACCTTC. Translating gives CATSRTTGQGGGYTF.

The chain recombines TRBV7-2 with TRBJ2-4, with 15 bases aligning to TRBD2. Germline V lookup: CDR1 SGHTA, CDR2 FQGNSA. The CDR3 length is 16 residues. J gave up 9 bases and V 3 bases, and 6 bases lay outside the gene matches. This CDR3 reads CASSFQGLAGGGIQYF. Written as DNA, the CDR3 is TGTGCCAGCAGCTTCCAGGGACTAGCGGGAGGAGGCATTCAGTACTTC. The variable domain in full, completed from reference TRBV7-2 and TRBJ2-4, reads GAGVSQSPSNKVTEKGKDVELRCDPISGHTALYWYRQSLGQGLEFLIYFQGNSAPDKSGLPSDRFSAERTGGSVSTLTIQRTQQEDSAVYLCASSFQGLAGGGIQYFGAGTRLSVL.

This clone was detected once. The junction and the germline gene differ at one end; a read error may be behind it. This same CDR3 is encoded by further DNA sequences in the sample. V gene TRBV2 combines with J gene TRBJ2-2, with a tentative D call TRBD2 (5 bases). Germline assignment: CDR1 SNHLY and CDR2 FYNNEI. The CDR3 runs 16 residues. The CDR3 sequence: CASSEEAPTNTGELFF. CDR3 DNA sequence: TGTGCTAGCAGTGAGGAGGCCCCTACGAACACCGGGGAGCTGTTTTTT.

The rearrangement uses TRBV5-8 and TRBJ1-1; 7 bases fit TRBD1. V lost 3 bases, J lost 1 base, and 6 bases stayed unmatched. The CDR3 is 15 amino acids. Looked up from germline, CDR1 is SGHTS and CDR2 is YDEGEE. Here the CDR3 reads CASSSKQGRNTEAFF. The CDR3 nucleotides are TGTGCCAGCAGCTCTAAACAGGGGCGGAACACTGAAGCTTTCTTT.

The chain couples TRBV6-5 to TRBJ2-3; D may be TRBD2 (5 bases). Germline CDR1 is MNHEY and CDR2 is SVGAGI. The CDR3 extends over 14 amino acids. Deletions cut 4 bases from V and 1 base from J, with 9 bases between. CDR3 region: CASSSQRGTDTQYF. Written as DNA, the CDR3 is TGTGCCAGCAGTTCTCAGAGGGGCACAGATACGCAGTATTTT.

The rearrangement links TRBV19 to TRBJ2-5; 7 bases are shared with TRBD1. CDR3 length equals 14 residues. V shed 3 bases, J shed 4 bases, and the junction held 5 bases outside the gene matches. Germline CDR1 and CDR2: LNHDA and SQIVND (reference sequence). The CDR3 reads CASSMLGGGETQYF. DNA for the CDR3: TGTGCCAGTAGTATGTTAGGGGGCGGAGAGACCCAGTACTTC.

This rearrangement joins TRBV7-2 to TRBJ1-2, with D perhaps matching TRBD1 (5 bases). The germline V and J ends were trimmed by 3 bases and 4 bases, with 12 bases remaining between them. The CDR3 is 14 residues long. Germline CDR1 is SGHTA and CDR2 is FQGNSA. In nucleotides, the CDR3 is TGTGCCAGCAGCTTGGGCGGGGCTAGCTATGGCTACACCTTC. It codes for CASSLGGASYGYTF.

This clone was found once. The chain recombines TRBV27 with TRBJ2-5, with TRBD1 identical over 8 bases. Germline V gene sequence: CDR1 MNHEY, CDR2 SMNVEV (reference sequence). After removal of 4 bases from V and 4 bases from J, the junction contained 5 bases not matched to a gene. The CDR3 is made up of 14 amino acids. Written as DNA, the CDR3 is TGTGCCAGCAGTTCAGGGGGCCGTCGAGAGACCCAGTACTTC. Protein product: CASSSGGRRETQYF.

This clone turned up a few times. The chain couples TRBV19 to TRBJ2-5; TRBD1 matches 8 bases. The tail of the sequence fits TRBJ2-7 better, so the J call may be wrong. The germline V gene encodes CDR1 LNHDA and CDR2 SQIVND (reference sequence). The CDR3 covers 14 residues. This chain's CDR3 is CASSRDRGWDEQYF. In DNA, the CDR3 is TGTGCCAGTAGTCGCGACAGGGGATGGGACGAGCAGTACTTC.

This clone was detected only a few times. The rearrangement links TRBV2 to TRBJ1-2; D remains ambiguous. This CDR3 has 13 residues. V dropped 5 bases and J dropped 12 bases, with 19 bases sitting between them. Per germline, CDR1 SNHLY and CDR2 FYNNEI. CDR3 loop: CASSHPRDGWDTF. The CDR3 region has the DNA TGTGCCAGCAGTCACCCCCGGGATGGCTGGGACACCTTC.

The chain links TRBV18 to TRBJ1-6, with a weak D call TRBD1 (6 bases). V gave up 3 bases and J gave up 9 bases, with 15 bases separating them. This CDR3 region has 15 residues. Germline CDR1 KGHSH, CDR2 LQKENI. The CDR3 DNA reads TGTGCCAGCTCACCTAGTGGGGCAGGGGTTTCACCCCTCCACTTT. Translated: CASSPSGAGVSPLHF.

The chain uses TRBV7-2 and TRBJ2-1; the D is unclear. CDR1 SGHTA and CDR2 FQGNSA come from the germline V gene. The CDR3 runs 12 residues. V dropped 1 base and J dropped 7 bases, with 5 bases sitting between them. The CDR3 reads CASSLVLNEQFF. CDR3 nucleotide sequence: TGTGCCAGCAGCTTAGTCCTGAATGAGCAGTTCTTC.

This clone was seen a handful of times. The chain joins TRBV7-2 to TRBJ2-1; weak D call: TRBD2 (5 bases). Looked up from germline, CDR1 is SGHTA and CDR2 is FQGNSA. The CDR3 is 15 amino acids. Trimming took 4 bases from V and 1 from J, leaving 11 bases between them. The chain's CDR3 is CASSSLVGSYNEQFF. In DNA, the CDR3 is TGTGCCAGCAGCTCACTAGTAGGGTCCTACAATGAGCAGTTCTTC.

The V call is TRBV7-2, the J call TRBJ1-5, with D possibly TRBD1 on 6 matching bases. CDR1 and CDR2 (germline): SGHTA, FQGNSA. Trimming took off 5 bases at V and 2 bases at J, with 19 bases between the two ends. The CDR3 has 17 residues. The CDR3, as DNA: TGTGCCAGCAGCAACAAGCCAGGGGCCGGGGGCAATCAGCCCCAGCATTTT. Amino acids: CASSNKPGAGGNQPQHF.

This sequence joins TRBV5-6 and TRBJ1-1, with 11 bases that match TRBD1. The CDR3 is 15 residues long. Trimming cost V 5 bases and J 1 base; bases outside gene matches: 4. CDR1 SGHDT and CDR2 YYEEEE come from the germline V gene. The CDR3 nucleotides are TGTGCCAGCAGGCCGGACAGGGGGCGGAACACTGAAGCTTTCTTT. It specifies CASRPDRGRNTEAFF.

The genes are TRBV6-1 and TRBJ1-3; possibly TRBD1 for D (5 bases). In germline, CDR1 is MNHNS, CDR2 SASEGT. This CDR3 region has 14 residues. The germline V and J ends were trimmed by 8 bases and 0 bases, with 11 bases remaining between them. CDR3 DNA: TGTGCCAGCCTTAGACAGTCCTCTGGAAACACCATATATTTT. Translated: CASLRQSSGNTIYF.

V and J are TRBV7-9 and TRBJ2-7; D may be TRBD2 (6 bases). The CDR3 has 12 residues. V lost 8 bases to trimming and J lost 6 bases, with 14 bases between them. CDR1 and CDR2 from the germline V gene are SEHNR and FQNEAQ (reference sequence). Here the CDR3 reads CASLIGGSEQYF. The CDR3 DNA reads TGTGCCAGCCTTATTGGGGGGTCCGAGCAGTACTTC.